Following are 30 T cell receptor beta chains from one sample sequenced in a study of T cells in localized non-small cell lung cancer. Repertoires were generated with immunoSEQ multiplex PCR, while TCRdb's copy carries only in-frame clones and drops some. The repertoire includes 70,000 to 100,000 clones, around 82% of them detected once, and roughly 9.8% sits in the top ten. This specimen was peripheral blood, taken before any cancer treatment. The receptor source for this set is a female donor at least 60 years old with stage I lung adenocarcinoma.

The sample holds one count of this clone. The V call is TRBV20-1, the J call TRBJ1-2, with D unresolved. The CDR3 contains 10 residues. The germline V and J ends were trimmed by 3 bases and 3 bases, with 2 bases remaining between them. CDR1 DFQATT and CDR2 SNEGSKA come from the germline V gene (reference sequence). The CDR3 region has the DNA TGCAGTGCTAGTGACTATGGCTACACCTTC. Translated: CSASDYGYTF.

This chain's CDR3 is CASSYSRVGYEQYF. CDR3 nucleotides: TGTGCCAGCAGCTATTCCAGAGTCGGGTACGAGCAGTACTTC. The rearrangement uses TRBV11-1 and TRBJ2-7; D unresolved. Trimming took off 4 bases at V and 4 bases at J, with 14 bases between the two ends. Germline CDR1 reads SGHAT; CDR2 reads FQDESV (reference sequence). CDR3 length equals 14 residues.

The J gene is TRBJ1-4, the V gene TRBV20-1; D is unresolved. Germline V lookup: CDR1 DFQATT, CDR2 SNEGSKA (reference sequence). Deletions cut 3 bases from V and 3 bases from J, with 2 bases between. This CDR3 is 11 amino acids long. CDR3 DNA sequence: TGCAGTGCTAGGGCTAATGAAAAACTGTTTTTT. Its translation is CSARANEKLFF.

This clone has only one observation. The chain joins TRBV10-2 to TRBJ2-5, with 9 bases fitting TRBD2. Germline V lookup: CDR1 WSHSY, CDR2 SAAADI. The CDR3 is 16 residues long. V was clipped by 0 bases and J by 1 base; unmatched bases: 3. The CDR3 sequence is CASSESSGGPQETQYF. CDR3 DNA: TGCGCCAGCAGTGAGTCCAGCGGGGGGCCCCAAGAGACCCAGTACTTC.

V usage is TRBV19 and J usage is TRBJ1-5; possibly TRBD1 for D (5 bases). Between the trimmed V and J ends, which lost 5 bases and 4 bases, there was a span of 15 bases. CDR1 and CDR2 (germline): LNHDA, SQIVND (reference sequence). The CDR3 totals 15 residues. CDR3 DNA sequence: TGTGCCAGTAGTGGGAGGGGACTCTTAAATCAGCCCCAGCATTTT. This translates into CASSGRGLLNQPQHF.

The chain combines TRBV28 with TRBJ2-7; D is possibly TRBD2 (7 bases). CDR1 MDHEN and CDR2 SYDVKM come from the germline V gene. This CDR3 comprises 15 residues. The ends were cut back, 5 bases at V and 7 bases at J, with 21 bases in the middle. This chain's CDR3 is CASSPAGARGGEQYF. CDR3 coding DNA: TGTGCCAGCAGTCCCGCGGGGGCCAGAGGAGGAGAGCAGTACTTC. Looking up the rest from reference TRBV28 and TRBJ2-7 gives the full variable domain: DVKVTQSSRYLVKRTGEKVFLECVQDMDHENMFWYRQDPGLGLRLIYFSYDVKMKEKGDIPEGYSVSREKKERFSLILESASTNQTSMYLCASSPAGARGGEQYFGPGTRLTVT.

A single count supports this clone. The chain uses TRBV9 and TRBJ2-1; 8 nucleotides agree with TRBD2. After removal of 0 bases from V and 0 bases from J, the junction contained 8 bases not matched to a gene. Germline values: CDR1 SGDLS, CDR2 YYNGEE. The CDR3 loop spans 18 amino acids. The CDR3 nucleotides are TGTGCCAGCAGCGTAGCTCCAGGCGGGGGGAGCTCCTACAATGAGCAGTTCTTC. Translation gives CASSVAPGGGSSYNEQFF.

The genes are TRBV15 and TRBJ2-7, with 12 bases fitting TRBD1. The CDR3 runs to 16 residues. Unmatched junction bases numbered 7, after V lost 1 base and J lost 6 bases. Germline lookup yields CDR1 LNHNV and CDR2 YYDKDF (reference sequence). Here the CDR3 reads CATSRATGTGGGEQYF. The CDR3, as DNA: TGTGCCACCAGCAGAGCGACCGGGACAGGGGGCGGCGAGCAGTACTTC.

The gene calls are TRBV29-1 and TRBJ1-1; D ambiguous. The germline V gene encodes CDR1 SQVTM and CDR2 ANQGSEA. CDR3 length equals 13 residues. Trimming pared 4 bases from V and 2 bases from J, leaving 11 bases between. This CDR3 is CSVVVSYNTEAFF. The CDR3 region has the DNA TGCAGCGTTGTCGTCAGCTATAACACTGAAGCTTTCTTT.

This chain uses TRBV7-9 with TRBJ1-4; D is undetermined. The V gene's germline CDR1 is SEHNR and CDR2 FQNEAQ (reference sequence). Between the trimmed V and J ends, which lost 5 bases and 2 bases, there was a span of 15 bases. This CDR3 contains 16 residues. The CDR3 sequence: CASSSNGGLTNEKLFF. The CDR3 DNA reads TGTGCCAGCAGCAGCAATGGTGGGTTGACTAATGAAAAACTGTTTTTT. Supplemented by reference TRBV7-9 and TRBJ1-4, the full variable domain reads DTGVSQNPRHKITKRGQNVTFRCDPISEHNRLYWYRQTLGQGPEFLTYFQNEAQLEKSRLLSDRFSAERPKGSFSTLEIQRTEQGDSAMYLCASSSNGGLTNEKLFFGSGTQLSVL.

The chain has TRBV4-3 and TRBJ2-5; TRBD1 agrees at 7 bases. This CDR3 spans 14 amino acids. CDR1 and CDR2 from the germline V gene are LGHNA and YSLEER. The V gene end was trimmed by 4 bases and the J gene end by 7 bases; junction bases not matched to a gene: 9. CDR3 sequence (DNA): TGCGCCAGCAGCCCTTGGGGCAGGGGGACGACCCAGTACTTC. Protein sequence: CASSPWGRGTTQYF.

This chain links TRBV7-2 with TRBJ2-4; either TRBD1 or TRBD2 may supply D (5 bases each). Trimming took 1 base from V and 7 from J, leaving 14 bases between them. This CDR3 region has 15 residues. Per germline, CDR1 SGHTA and CDR2 FQGNSA. The CDR3 region has the DNA TGTGCCAGCAGCTTAGGGGTCAGCCGGGACAACATTCAGTACTTC. Translated, it gives CASSLGVSRDNIQYF.

The chain recombines TRBV27 with TRBJ1-5; 9 bases are a match to TRBD1. Germline-derived CDR1 and CDR2 are MNHEY and SMNVEV (reference sequence). CDR3 length: 14 residues. The junction had 4 bases not matched to a gene; V was cut back by 4 bases and J by 6 bases. The CDR3 region is CASSSQGASQPQHF. In DNA, the CDR3 is TGTGCCAGCAGTTCACAGGGGGCTAGTCAGCCCCAGCATTTT.

The chain uses TRBV4-2 and TRBJ1-2; 9 nucleotides agree with TRBD1. The CDR3 is made up of 16 amino acids. V lost 0 bases, J lost 9 bases, and 11 bases stayed unmatched. Germline V lookup: CDR1 LGHNA, CDR2 YNFKEQ. CDR3 amino acids: CASSQDKGQGIYRYTF. CDR3 sequence (DNA): TGTGCCAGCAGCCAAGATAAGGGACAGGGAATATATCGCTACACCTTC.

The chain has TRBV19 and TRBJ1-6, with D perhaps matching TRBD1 (5 bases). V was shortened by 7 bases and J by 9 bases, with 19 bases between the two germline ends. CDR1 LNHDA and CDR2 SQIVND come from the germline V gene (reference sequence). The CDR3 is 15 amino acids. The CDR3 spells CASMFSGSGASPLHF. The CDR3 coding sequence is TGTGCCAGTATGTTCTCAGGGAGCGGGGCTTCACCCCTCCACTTT.

This clone appeared a few times. V usage is TRBV30 and J usage is TRBJ2-7; 7 bases align to TRBD1. The CDR3 runs 15 residues. CDR1 and CDR2 (germline): GTSNPN, SVGIG (reference sequence). Losses at the gene ends were 5 bases for V and 2 bases for J; bases not matched to a gene: 12. This CDR3 is CAWARGGTGAYEQYF. CDR3 DNA sequence: TGTGCCTGGGCGAGAGGGGGAACAGGGGCCTACGAGCAGTACTTC.

The chain joins TRBV5-4 to TRBJ2-4; D remains unclear. CDR1 and CDR2 from the germline V gene are SGHNT and YYREEE (reference sequence). CDR3 size: 12 residues. Trimming removed 3 bases at V and 2 bases at J, with 3 bases between. The CDR3 bases are TGTGCCAGCAGCTCCCCCAAAAACATTCAGTACTTC. This codes for CASSSPKNIQYF.

This sequence joins TRBV11-3 and TRBJ2-2; either TRBD1 or TRBD2 may fit D (5 bases each). The germline V and J ends were trimmed by 10 bases and 0 bases, with 24 bases remaining between them. From germline, CDR1 is SGHNT and CDR2 YENEEA. The CDR3 has 18 amino acids. The DNA of the CDR3 is TGTGCCACCACCTCTTACCGGGACGCCGATGCGAACACCGGGGAGCTGTTTTTT. Translation gives CATTSYRDADANTGELFF.

This sequence joins TRBV19 and TRBJ1-4; D gene uncertain. The length of the CDR3 is 14 residues. The V gene's germline CDR1 is LNHDA and CDR2 SQIVND (reference sequence). V lost 0 bases, J lost 7 bases, and 9 bases lay in between. The CDR3 sequence: CASSIDLTIEKLFF. For the CDR3, the DNA is TGTGCCAGTAGTATAGATCTAACCATTGAAAAACTGTTTTTT.

V usage is TRBV19 and J usage is TRBJ2-1, with unresolved D. The CDR3 is made up of 14 amino acids. Germline V lookup: CDR1 LNHDA, CDR2 SQIVND (reference sequence). V shed 3 bases and J shed 6 bases, with 12 bases lying between them. In nucleotides, the CDR3 is TGTGCCAGTAGTATTCAGGCAGTTTCCAATGAGCAGTTCTTC. This encodes CASSIQAVSNEQFF.

V and J are TRBV6-6 and TRBJ1-4; possible D gene TRBD1, 5 bases. Looked up from germline, CDR1 is MNHNY and CDR2 is SVGAGI (reference sequence). There are 13 residues in the CDR3. V was trimmed by 7 bases and J by 8 bases, leaving 14 bases between them. CDR3 sequence reads: CASKVGREEKLFF. CDR3 nucleotides: TGTGCCAGCAAGGTCGGCAGGGAGGAAAAACTGTTTTTT.

The chain recombines TRBV7-9 with TRBJ1-3, with 7 bases lining up with TRBD1. The germline V gene encodes CDR1 SEHNR and CDR2 FQNEAQ (reference sequence). Unmatched junction bases numbered 6, after V lost 6 bases and J lost 4 bases. This CDR3 spans 14 amino acids. This chain's CDR3 is CASRTDRHGNTIYF. The CDR3 DNA sequence: TGTGCCAGCAGAACGGACAGGCACGGAAACACCATATATTTT.

This chain links TRBV4-2 with TRBJ2-7; no firm D call. V lost 3 bases, J lost 6 bases, and 15 bases lay in between. The CDR3 covers 14 residues. Germline assignment: CDR1 LGHNA and CDR2 YNFKEQ. CDR3 residues: CASSHSGSLGEQYF. CDR3 in DNA: TGTGCCAGCAGCCATTCTGGGTCGTTGGGCGAGCAGTACTTC.

This chain links TRBV19 with TRBJ2-7, with unresolved D. V was pared by 0 bases and J by 6 bases, with 15 bases between. The germline V gene has CDR1 LNHDA and CDR2 SQIVND (reference sequence). This CDR3 is 15 amino acids long. The CDR3 region has the DNA TGTGCCAGTAGTATAGATCCATTTGCGAGTAGCGAGCAGTACTTC. Its translation is CASSIDPFASSEQYF.

The V gene is TRBV7-6, the J gene TRBJ2-7, with 8 nucleotides matching TRBD2. Germline CDR1 SGHVS, CDR2 FNYEAQ. The ends lost 5 bases at V and 6 bases at J; junction bases unmatched: 12. CDR3 length: 15 residues. CDR3 sequence reads: CASSLRTGGPSEQYF. The CDR3 bases are TGTGCCAGCAGCCTTCGGACGGGGGGGCCGTCCGAGCAGTACTTC.

The rearrangement links TRBV19 to TRBJ2-1; TRBD2 aligns across 7 bases. Germline CDR1 reads LNHDA; CDR2 reads SQIVND (reference sequence). V was clipped by 3 bases and J by 3 bases; unmatched bases: 5. The CDR3 contains 15 residues. CDR3 bases: TGTGCCAGTAGTATGGGAGGGACCTACTACAATGAGCAGTTCTTC. Amino acid sequence: CASSMGGTYYNEQFF.

This rearrangement joins TRBV10-3 to TRBJ1-1; 9 bases match TRBD1. CDR3 size: 14 residues. Trimming at V came to 4 bases and at J to 3 bases, leaving 3 bases not matched to a gene. In germline, CDR1 is ENHRY, CDR2 SYGVKD. DNA for the CDR3: TGTGCCATCAGTGGGTGGACAGGGGACACTGAAGCTTTCTTT. It encodes CAISGWTGDTEAFF.

This chain connects TRBV19 to TRBJ2-2; D is uncertain. The germline V and J ends were trimmed by 6 bases and 1 base, with 6 bases remaining between them. This CDR3 has 13 residues. CDR1 LNHDA and CDR2 SQIVND come from the germline V gene (reference sequence). The CDR3, as DNA: TGTGCCAGTAGGCCAGAGAACACCGGGGAGCTGTTTTTT. Protein sequence: CASRPENTGELFF.

CDR3 in DNA: TGTGCCAGCAGCTTGAACGGACAAATCTCCGGAAACACCATATATTTT. It translates to CASSLNGQISGNTIYF. This chain uses TRBV5-4 with TRBJ1-3; D is perhaps TRBD1 (5 bases). Trimming removed 1 base from V and 4 bases from J, with 15 bases in between. There are 16 residues in the CDR3. The germline gives CDR1 SGHNT, CDR2 YYREEE (reference sequence).

The V gene is TRBV10-3, the J gene TRBJ1-2; the D is unclear. CDR3 length: 12 amino acids. In germline, CDR1 is ENHRY, CDR2 SYGVKD. V gave up 2 bases and J gave up 4 bases, with 5 bases separating them. The CDR3 DNA reads TGTGCCATCAGTGAGACTGTCTATGGCTACACCTTC. Amino acid sequence: CAISETVYGYTF.